Reported below is one T cell receptor beta chain. RNA transcripts gave rise to amplified TCR beta CDR3 regions. Using the HTBI primer set, a first-round RT-PCR was run on the TCR CDR3. Each CDR3 protein gets one entry after TCRdb re-called the multiplex PCR reads with MiXCR. The sample consists of approximately 690,000 distinct CDR3 sequences, around 13% of them appearing once. This record belongs to a study of T cells in Graves' hyperthyroidism and ophthalmopathy. Per the germline V gene, CDR1 is SGDLS and CDR2 is YYNGEE. The CDR3 is 16 amino acids. Trimming removed 0 bases from V and 0 bases from J, with 10 bases in between.

The receptor's source is a woman aged 45-65 years with Graves' ophthalmopathy. The chain uses TRBV9 and TRBJ2-1; D is possibly TRBD2 (6 bases). The sequencing input was blood. The CDR3 sequence: CASSVGGRGSYNEQFF. Here the CDR3 DNA reads TGTGCCAGCAGCGTAGGAGGGCGGGGCTCCTACAATGAGCAGTTCTTC.